This T cell receptor beta chain came from a study of T cells after yellow fever vaccination. The CDR3 is 18 residues long. This clonotype was counted at least ten times. MiXCR, run by TCRdb on the 5' RACE reads, gives a single entry per CDR3 protein. The table includes 300,000 or so distinct CDR3 sequences, around 3.9% detected once. This specimen consisted of PBMCs, obtained 5 days after the yellow fever booster vaccination. The clonotype was recovered from a man younger than 30 who received the YFV17D yellow fever vaccine. V and J are TRBV21-1 and TRBJ2-7; TRBD1, the D gene given by the table, was not confirmed from the DNA. TRBV21-1 is reported as a pseudogene. The CDR3 bases are TGTGCCAGCAGCAGGGCCCCCACAGGGTATGTCAGCTCCTACGAGCAGTACTTC. Residues: CASSRAPTGYVSSYEQYF.